This entry is about one T cell receptor beta chain. This receptor's antigen is unknown. Nothing much larger sits one base from this clone, and base qualities are not available. The germline V gene (reference sequence) specifies MNHEY as CDR1 and SMNVEV as CDR2. Trimming takes 5 bases off V and 4 bases off J; junction bases not matched to a gene: 8. Including the terminal cysteine and phenylalanine, the CDR3 comprises 15 residues. Only CDR3 DNA remains: 45 bases, in frame from the first base. This sample was taken from a study of cytomegalovirus exposure and HLA in healthy donors (dated by TCRdb to the late 2010s). Concerning the study at large: In an earlier analysis of fewer than 750 of the donors, 250 to 350 Gb of sequence data and 117 million unique TCR beta sequences from about 179 million T cells were reported. Because of strong linkage in the cohort, roughly 5 DR-DQ haplotypes were treated as single units for association and clustering. To decide whether each TCR beta V gene segment behaved as functional or pseudogenic, an earlier analysis of some 580 of the donors relied on high-throughput TCR beta sequencing. Rather than drawing on any new phenotypic data, the later analysis identified candidate immune exposures from TCR beta sequences and the way those sequences occurred across donors. To predict cytomegalovirus infection status, the study combined high-throughput TCR immunosequencing, statistical association of individual TCRs with disease status, and machine learning. Donor age, sex, ethnicity and CMV serostatus were compiled alongside the repertoire data. The T cell repertoires of several hundred subjects were profiled by immunosequencing and related to cytomegalovirus serostatus. The study was designed to test whether signatures of past pathogen exposure could be identified by cataloging public T cell receptors. Among 300 to 500 genotyped donors of the cohort, an average of about 220,000 unique TCR beta nucleotide sequences was sequenced per donor, of which 15% to 20% were non-productive. In a later analysis, previously published TCR beta repertoires from 666 donors were re-analyzed and high-resolution HLA genotyping was added so that TCR occurrence patterns could be studied. Both class I and class II loci were covered by HLA typing, at four-digit resolution. The number of donors typed differed by locus, with roughly 629-640 for A, B, C, DRB1 and DQB1, around 520 for DQA1, 606 for DPA1, and some 440 for DPB1. About 330 gigabases of sequencing data and around 85 million unique TCR sequences made up an early release that covered 500 to 650 HLA-typed donors. All discovery cohort repertoires had been generated on a single sequencing platform. A later genetic analysis used genome-wide SNP genotypes for 398 of the 666 donors, treating that subset as a discovery cohort. A separate validation cohort of roughly 110 different subjects was used in addition to the 666-subject first cohort. The genetic ancestry cluster associated with self-reported Caucasian donors included 80% to 90% of the roughly 380 genotyped donors.

Library creation used the immunoSEQ multiplex PCR assay. The multiplex PCR relied on a mix of 60 forward primers for TCR Vbeta segments and 13 reverse primers for TCR Jbeta segments. Amplification of the CDR3 region of rearranged TCR beta genes was performed with a multiplex PCR assay on genomic DNA. Amplified TCR beta libraries were sequenced as 87-base-pair reads on the Illumina HiSeq System. In the source study's methods: A later analysis tallied about 77 million unique TCR beta chains across the approximately 670 repertoires, and about 10 million of those chains were shared by two or more donors. Raw reads were error-corrected and collapsed into unique sequences with a nearest-neighbor algorithm that merged closely related sequences to remove PCR and sequencing errors. Alignment of CDR3 sequences to IMGT reference sequences was used to assign V, D and J gene segments. For a sequence to be retained, a match of at least six nucleotides to both a V gene segment and a J gene segment was required. Rearrangements were called productive when the CDR3 lacked stop codons and stayed in frame with V and J; all others were non-productive. Following IMGT convention, CDR3 was defined as the stretch from the second conserved V-encoded cysteine up to the conserved J-encoded phenylalanine. Sequences without an unambiguous match to a single V gene segment were excluded from the earlier analysis of 450 to 750 of the donors. In an earlier analysis of 500 to 750 of the donors, V segments were called functional above 56.7% productive rearrangements and were called segregating when the between-donor standard deviation exceeded 5%. A statistical classification framework was built for diagnosing cytomegalovirus status from the catalog of TCR beta chain sequences. In a later analysis, V and J genes were assigned by comparing TCR nucleotide sequences against IMGT/GENE-DB human TR gene sequences. In a later analysis, CDR3 sequences and most-parsimonious VDJ recombination scenarios were assigned using the TCRdist pipeline. In a later analysis, every TCR beta chain was defined by the combination of its CDR3 amino acid sequence and its V-gene family, and reads without a unique V-gene family were dropped. As a way to deal with suspected cross-contamination and a sequencing artifact, a later analysis dropped 500 to 700 nucleotide sequences that were highly shared and had low generation probability. In a later analysis, a clonal expansion index was calculated for each public chain from normalized within-repertoire ranks of inferred template counts. In a later analysis, generation probabilities were computed using a VDJ recombination model fitted to out-of-frame rearrangements, and the results were checked against IGoR. A later analysis scored TCR-TCR, TCR-HLA and TCR-CMV co-occurrence with hypergeometric tests, applying a repertoire-size bias correction to TCR pairs. A later analysis estimated false discovery rates by permuting HLA or CMV assignments 20 times. In a later analysis, co-occurring TCRs were grouped using DBSCAN, and TCRdist sequence similarity was added for clustering within HLA-allele-positive subsets. Repertoires with fewer than 30,000 or more than 120,000 public chains were left out of co-occurrence clustering, as were about 5 repertoires with anomalous nucleotide sharing. TCRdb obtained this table from immuneACCESS and retained in-frame rearrangements with V and J assigned. These tables miss some clones; where compared with another copy, unresolved V genes account for less than half of the shortfall, and the remainder is unexplained. For V, J and clone size, that table is used; D and trimming come from the DNA. The sample yields about 150,000 clones; about 68% were counted once. Of the sample, over 1.2% is held by the ten largest clones.

The paper's findings and limits, for the study overall: Compared with the roughly 700-donor mean, donors in an Asian-associated ancestry cluster had fewer N-insertions in productive TCRs, according to a later genetic analysis. Compared with equally common non-associated chains, HLA-associated TCR beta chains in a later analysis were more clonally expanded and had lower generation probabilities. CMV serostatus was the only immune exposure information available for the cohort. In both the original and validation cohorts, the classifier was reported to diagnose cytomegalovirus status with high specificity and sensitivity. Most TCR sequences were seen in very few donors, while some public TCRs were found in many individuals. In a later genetic analysis, a missense DCLRE1C variant was associated with V-gene and J-gene trimming of TCR beta chains, and the association was replicated in an independent cohort. It was suggested by the authors that the approach could potentially be generalized to other disease states and immunological phenotypes. In a later analysis, TCR association rates were found to vary across HLA loci, with the most associated TCRs seen for DRB1 alleles and the fewest for HLA-C alleles. In vitro tests confirmed that three of the cytomegalovirus-associated TCR beta chains recognize cytomegalovirus antigens. Presence/absence analyses assumed roughly uniform sequencing depth across donors, an assumption that may not hold. Assigning TCR associations to individual alleles was difficult when HLA alleles, especially DR and DQ, strongly co-occurred. The study gave a list of about 170 TCR beta chains associated with cytomegalovirus. In a later analysis, some 17,000 TCR beta sequences were associated with specific HLA alleles at a false discovery rate of 0.05. A later analysis found that most CMV-associated TCR beta chains appeared HLA-restricted, with HLA associations seemingly driven largely by CMV exposure. The cohort was sequenced for TCR beta chains only, and without alpha or paired-chain data the features that could be detected were limited. Broadly in line with IMGT annotations, most TCR beta V segments showed up in productive rearrangements about 90% or about 30% of the time in an earlier analysis of roughly 590 of the donors. Some IMGT-functional V segments, including TRBV6-2 and TRBV6-3, could not be told apart with the 87-base-pair reads, so those segments were excluded. A further reported finding was that TCR beta sequences accurately predicted the HLA-A and HLA-B alleles for most subjects in the first cohort. Linkage disequilibrium might explain the correlated functional status among segregating V segments, but an unknown experimental factor could not be ruled out. In a later analysis, several top co-occurrence clusters were reported to appear linked to parvovirus B19, influenza, CMV and Epstein-Barr virus. Because HLA typing was unavailable for some donors at each locus, only the typed subset was used in association tests. The earlier analysis of 587 of the donors excluded approximately 17 rarely observed V segments, including chromosome 9 orphons, because counts were too low. A cluster of highly shared sequence variants was judged likely to be a technical artifact of the sequencing pipeline.

In total, 666 healthy bone marrow donors made up the cohort. All cohort members were sampled while nominally healthy, although unrecorded immune exposures were likely present. The donor was CMV seronegative and was included in the group of several hundred seronegative cohort members. Every donor gave a peripheral blood sample, and the peripheral blood mononuclear cells from that sample were used for TCR beta sequencing. Genomic DNA extraction from the blood cell samples was performed with the Qiagen DNeasy Blood Extraction Kit. The chain couples TRBV27 to TRBJ2-7; a stretch of 10 junction bases matches TRBD1. The specimen was PBMCs. The clonotype comes from a man between 18 and 35 years old in good health and CMV-seronegative. The DNA reads as follows: TGTGCCAGCAGTCCAAGACAGGGGGCAAGATACGAGCAGTACTTC. Translated, this is CASSPRQGARYEQYF.